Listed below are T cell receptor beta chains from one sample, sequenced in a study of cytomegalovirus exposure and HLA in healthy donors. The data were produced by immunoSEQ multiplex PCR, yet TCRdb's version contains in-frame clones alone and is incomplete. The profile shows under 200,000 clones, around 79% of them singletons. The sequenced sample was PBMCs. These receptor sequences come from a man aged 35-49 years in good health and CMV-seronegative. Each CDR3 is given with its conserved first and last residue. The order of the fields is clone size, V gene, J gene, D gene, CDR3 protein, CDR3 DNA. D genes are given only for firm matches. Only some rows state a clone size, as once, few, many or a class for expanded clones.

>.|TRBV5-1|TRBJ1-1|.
CASSLVGTRNTEAFF
TGCGCCAGCAGCTTGGTTGGGACAAGGAACACTGAAGCTTTCTTT
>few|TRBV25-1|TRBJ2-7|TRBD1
CASSERDRTTRGTYEQYF
TGTGCCAGCAGTGAAAGGGACAGGACTACAAGGGGGACTTACGAGCAGTACTTC
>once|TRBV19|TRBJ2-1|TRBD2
CASSMGLAGGSSYNEQFF
TGTGCCAGTAGTATGGGGCTAGCGGGAGGAAGCTCCTACAATGAGCAGTTCTTC
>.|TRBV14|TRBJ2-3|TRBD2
CASATGTSGSVGTDTQYF
TGTGCCAGCGCGACCGGGACTAGCGGGAGTGTAGGCACAGATACGCAGTATTTT
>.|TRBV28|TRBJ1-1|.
CATSDPRGKNTEAFF
TGTGCCACCTCGGACCCAAGGGGGAAGAACACTGAAGCTTTCTTT
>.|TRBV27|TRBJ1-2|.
CASSLTGGYYGYTF
TGTGCCAGCAGTTTGACTGGCGGGTACTATGGCTACACCTTC
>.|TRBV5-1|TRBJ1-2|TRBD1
CASSLGTGQRDGGYTF
TGCGCCAGCAGCCTAGGGACAGGGCAACGGGACGGTGGCTACACCTTC
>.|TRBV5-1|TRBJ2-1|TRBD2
CASSLAPRELYNEQFF
TGCGCCAGCAGCTTGGCCCCGCGGGAGCTCTACAATGAGCAGTTCTTC
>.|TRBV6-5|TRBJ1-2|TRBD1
CASRPGTAYGYTF
TGTGCCAGCAGACCCGGGACAGCCTATGGCTACACCTTC
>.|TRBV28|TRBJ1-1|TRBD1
CASSLTDRLAFF
TGTGCCAGCAGTTTAACGGACAGGTTGGCTTTCTTT
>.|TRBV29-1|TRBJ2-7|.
CSVGTTGTYEQYF
TGCAGCGTTGGGACGACAGGGACTTACGAGCAGTACTTC
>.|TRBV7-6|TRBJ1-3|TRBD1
CASSLGSGQGGNTIYF
TGTGCCAGCAGCTTAGGAAGTGGACAGGGTGGAAACACCATATATTTT
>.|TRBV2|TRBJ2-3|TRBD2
CASSEFMGLAGRLSQYF
TGTGCCAGCAGTGAATTTATGGGACTAGCGGGGAGGTTATCGCAGTATTTT
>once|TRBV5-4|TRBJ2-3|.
CASGLGLAITDTQYF
TGTGCCAGCGGCTTGGGGCTAGCCATAACAGATACGCAGTATTTT
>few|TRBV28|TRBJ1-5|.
CACGPGLGSYGSNQPQHF
TGTGCCTGCGGCCCGGGACTCGGTTCGTACGGGAGCAATCAGCCCCAGCATTTT
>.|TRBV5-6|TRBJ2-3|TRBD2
CASSPSLWGTTRDTQYF
TGTGCCAGCAGCCCCTCCTTATGGGGGACTACCCGAGATACGCAGTATTTT
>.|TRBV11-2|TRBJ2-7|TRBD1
CASSWGTGEGEQYF
TGTGCCAGCAGCTGGGGGACAGGTGAGGGGGAGCAGTACTTC
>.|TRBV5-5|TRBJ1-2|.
CASSPLGTTTGNYGYTF
TGTGCCAGCAGCCCTCTGGGGACTACTACAGGGAACTATGGCTACACCTTC
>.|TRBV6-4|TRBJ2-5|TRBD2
CASSPDAGLAEETQYF
TGTGCCAGCAGTCCCGACGCGGGGCTAGCGGAAGAGACCCAGTACTTC
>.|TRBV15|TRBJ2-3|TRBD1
CATSRAAGGARAGTDTQYF
TGTGCCACCAGCAGAGCAGCAGGGGGCGCACGTGCTGGCACAGATACGCAGTATTTT
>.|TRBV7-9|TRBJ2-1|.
CSSSREGNNEQFF
TGTTCCAGCAGCCGCGAGGGTAACAATGAGCAGTTCTTC
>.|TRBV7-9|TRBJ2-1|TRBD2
CASSSAETSGSYNEQFF
TGTGCCAGCAGCTCGGCGGAAACTAGCGGCTCCTACAATGAGCAGTTCTTC
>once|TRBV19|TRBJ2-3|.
CASSTMGAGRTDTQYF
TGTGCCAGTAGTACTATGGGGGCCGGACGCACAGATACGCAGTATTTT
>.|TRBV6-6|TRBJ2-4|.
CASSRPRGDQYF
TGTGCCAGCAGTAGACCTCGCGGGGATCAGTACTTC
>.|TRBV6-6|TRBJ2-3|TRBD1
CASRTGQGATDTQYF
TGTGCCAGCAGGACGGGACAGGGGGCTACAGATACGCAGTATTTT
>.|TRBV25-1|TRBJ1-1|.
CASSGQANTEAFF
TGTGCCAGCAGTGGACAGGCGAACACTGAAGCTTTCTTT